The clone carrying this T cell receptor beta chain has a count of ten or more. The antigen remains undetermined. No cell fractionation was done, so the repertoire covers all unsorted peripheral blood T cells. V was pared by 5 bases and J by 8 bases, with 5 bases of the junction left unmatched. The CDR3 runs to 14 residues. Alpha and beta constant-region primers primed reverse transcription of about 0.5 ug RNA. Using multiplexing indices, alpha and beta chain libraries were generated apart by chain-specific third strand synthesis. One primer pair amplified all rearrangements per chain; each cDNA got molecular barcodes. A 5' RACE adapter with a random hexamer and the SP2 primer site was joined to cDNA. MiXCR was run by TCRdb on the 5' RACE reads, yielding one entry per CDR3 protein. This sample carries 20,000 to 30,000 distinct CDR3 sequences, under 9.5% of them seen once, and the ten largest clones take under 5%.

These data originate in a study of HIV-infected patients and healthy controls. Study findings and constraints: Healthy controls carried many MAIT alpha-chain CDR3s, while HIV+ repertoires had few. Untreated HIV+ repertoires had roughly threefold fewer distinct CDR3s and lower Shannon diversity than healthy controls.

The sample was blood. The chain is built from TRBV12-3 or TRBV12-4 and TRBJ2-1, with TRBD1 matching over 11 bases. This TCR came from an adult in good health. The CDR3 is CASSQGTGGDEQFF. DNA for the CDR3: TGTGCCAGCAGTCAGGGGACAGGGGGTGATGAGCAGTTCTTC.